This T cell receptor beta chain was documented in a study of memory CD4+ T cells and cytomegalovirus serostatus. The sample holds one count of this clone. Antigen unknown. Clones were read by immunoSEQ multiplex PCR, and TCRdb kept only the in-frame ones, dropping some. The table records about 40,000 clones, approximately 80% of them present only once. The sort gate was single viable CD3+CD4+CD8-CD45RO+ cells for memory CD4+ T cells. CMV serostatus came from serum IgG against pp150, pp28, p38, p52. Total CD4+ T cells were enriched by CD4 positive selection. General observations from the study: Each of 60 to 80 CMV-associated TCRbeta sequences occurred in one to five individuals.

The source of this sequence is an adult in good health and CMV-seronegative. Specimen: memory CD4+ T cells from blood.

This CDR3 is CASSSGVDTDTQYF. For the CDR3, the DNA is TGTGCCAGCAGCTCGGGGGTGGACACAGATACGCAGTATTTT. The chain uses TRBV7-2 and TRBJ2-3, with D tentatively TRBD2 (6 bases). The CDR3 is 14 residues long. Trimming took off 4 bases at V and 2 bases at J, with 10 bases between the two ends. Germline V gene sequence: CDR1 SGHTA, CDR2 FQGNSA. The full variable domain, with the rest looked up from reference TRBV7-2 and TRBJ2-3, is GAGVSQSPSNKVTEKGKDVELRCDPISGHTALYWYRQSLGQGLEFLIYFQGNSAPDKSGLPSDRFSAERTGGSVSTLTIQRTQQEDSAVYLCASSSGVDTDTQYFGPGTRLTVL.